This T cell receptor (beta chain) came from a study of T cell changes during pregnancy in multiple sclerosis. Sequenced by immunoSEQ multiplex PCR; TCRdb stores in-frame clones only, minus some. Among roughly 30,000 clones listed, roughly 90% were seen once. The V gene lost 4 bases and the J gene lost 0 bases, with 10 bases spanning the gap. CDR1 and CDR2 from the germline V gene are LNHDA and SQIVND (reference sequence). This CDR3 is 15 amino acids long. This clone was seen a single time. The sequence derives from a female donor with multiple sclerosis, enrolled in a pregnancy study. This material consisted of CD8+ T cells from peripheral blood mononuclear cells, taken after pregnancy. This rearrangement joins TRBV19 to TRBJ2-1; no firm D call. The CDR3 region is CASSNTRSSYNEQFF. The DNA of the CDR3 is TGTGCCAGTAGTAATACAAGGAGCTCCTACAATGAGCAGTTCTTC.